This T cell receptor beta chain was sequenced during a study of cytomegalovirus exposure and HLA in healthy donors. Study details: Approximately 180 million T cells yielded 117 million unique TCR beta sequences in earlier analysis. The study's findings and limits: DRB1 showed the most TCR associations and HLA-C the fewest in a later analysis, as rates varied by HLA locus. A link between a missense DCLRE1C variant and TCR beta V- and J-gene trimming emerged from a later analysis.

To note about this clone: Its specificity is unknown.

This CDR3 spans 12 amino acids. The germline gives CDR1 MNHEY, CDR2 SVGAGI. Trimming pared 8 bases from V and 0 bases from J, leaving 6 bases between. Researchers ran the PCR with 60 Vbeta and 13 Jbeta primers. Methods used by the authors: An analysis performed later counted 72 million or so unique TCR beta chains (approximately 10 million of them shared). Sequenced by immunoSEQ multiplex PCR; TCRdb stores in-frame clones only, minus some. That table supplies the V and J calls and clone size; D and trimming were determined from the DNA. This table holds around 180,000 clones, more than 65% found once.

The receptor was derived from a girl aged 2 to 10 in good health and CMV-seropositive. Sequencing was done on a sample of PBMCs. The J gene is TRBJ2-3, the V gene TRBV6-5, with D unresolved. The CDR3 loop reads CASSRSTDTQYF. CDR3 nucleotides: TGTGCCAGCTCTAGGAGCACAGATACGCAGTATTTT.